This TCR beta chain emerged from a study of tumor T cells in aggressive B-cell lymphoma. The repertoire was sequenced with immunoSEQ multiplex PCR; TCRdb's copy has only in-frame clones and lacks some. Among about 1,200 clones, about 82% were seen once, and the ten largest hold just under 15%. This clone was counted a few times. The CDR3 is made up of 13 amino acids. V was clipped by 8 bases and J by 8 bases; unmatched bases: 10. The germline CDR1 and CDR2 sequences are ENHRY and SYGVKD. This clonotype was obtained from an adult with diffuse large B cell lymphoma. The rearrangement uses TRBV10-3 and TRBJ1-2; 8 bases match TRBD1. The sample consisted of tumor tissue. The CDR3 loop reads CAIVGDRPGGYTF. The CDR3 coding sequence is TGTGCCATCGTCGGGGACAGGCCAGGGGGCTACACCTTC.